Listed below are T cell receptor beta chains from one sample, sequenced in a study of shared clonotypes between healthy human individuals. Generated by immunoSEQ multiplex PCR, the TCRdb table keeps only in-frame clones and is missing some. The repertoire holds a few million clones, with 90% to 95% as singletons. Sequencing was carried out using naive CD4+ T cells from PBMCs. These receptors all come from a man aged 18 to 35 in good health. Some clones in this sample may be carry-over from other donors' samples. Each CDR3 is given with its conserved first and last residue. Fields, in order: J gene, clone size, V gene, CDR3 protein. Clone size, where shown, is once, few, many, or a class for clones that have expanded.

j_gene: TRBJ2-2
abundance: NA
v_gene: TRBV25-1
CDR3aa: CASSGPGGTVMRELFF

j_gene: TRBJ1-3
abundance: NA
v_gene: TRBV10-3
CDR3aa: CAISESGAGGNTIYF

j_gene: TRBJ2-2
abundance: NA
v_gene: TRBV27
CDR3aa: CASRPTKYSTGELFF

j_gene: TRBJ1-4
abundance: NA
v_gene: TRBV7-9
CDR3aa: CASSSLRVSNEKLFF

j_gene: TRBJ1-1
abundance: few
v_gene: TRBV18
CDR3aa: CASSPQGQGNTEAFF

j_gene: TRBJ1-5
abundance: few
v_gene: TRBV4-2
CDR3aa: CASSQVGRDQPQHF

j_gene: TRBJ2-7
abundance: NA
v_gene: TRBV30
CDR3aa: CAWRNIAGGSHEQYF

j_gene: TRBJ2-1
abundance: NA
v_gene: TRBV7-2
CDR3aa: CASSSEGVAINEQFF

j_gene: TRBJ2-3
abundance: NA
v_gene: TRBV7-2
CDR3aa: CASSPGGLFTDTQYF

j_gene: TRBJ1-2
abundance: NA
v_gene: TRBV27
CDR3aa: CASSPLEVWTGTYGYTF

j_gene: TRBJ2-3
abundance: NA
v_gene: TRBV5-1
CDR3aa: CASSLGLAGRADTQYF

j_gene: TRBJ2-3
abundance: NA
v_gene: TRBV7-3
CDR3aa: CASSLDPSTDTQYF

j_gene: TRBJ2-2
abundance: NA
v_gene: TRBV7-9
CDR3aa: CASSSGKIGTGELFF

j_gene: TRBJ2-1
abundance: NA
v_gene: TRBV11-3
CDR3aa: CASSFDSGIGNEQFF

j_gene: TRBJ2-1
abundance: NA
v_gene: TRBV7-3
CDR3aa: CASSLFPPSKEQFF

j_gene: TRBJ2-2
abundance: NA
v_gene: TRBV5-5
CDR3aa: CASSLERTNFPGELFF

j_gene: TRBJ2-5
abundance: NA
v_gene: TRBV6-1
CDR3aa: CASRHPVLVKETQYF

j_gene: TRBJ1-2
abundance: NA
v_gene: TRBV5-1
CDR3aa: CASSLVGGNYGYTF

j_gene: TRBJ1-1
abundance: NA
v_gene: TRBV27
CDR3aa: CASSLRAGNTEAFF

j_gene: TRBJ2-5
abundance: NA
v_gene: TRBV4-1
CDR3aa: CASSRYGTSGVQETQYF

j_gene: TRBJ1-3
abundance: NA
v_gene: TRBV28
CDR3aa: CASRTPGSSGNTIYF

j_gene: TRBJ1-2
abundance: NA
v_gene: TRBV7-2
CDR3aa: CASSWYDRGGYGYTF

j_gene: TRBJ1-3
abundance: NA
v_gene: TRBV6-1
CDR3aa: CASSYLQANTIYF

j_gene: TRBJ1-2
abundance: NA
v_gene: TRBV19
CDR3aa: CASRGNYGYTF

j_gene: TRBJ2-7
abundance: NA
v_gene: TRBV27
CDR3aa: CASSLIGRGSYEQYF

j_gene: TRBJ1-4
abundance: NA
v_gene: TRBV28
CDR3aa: CASSPSPGTREANEKLFF

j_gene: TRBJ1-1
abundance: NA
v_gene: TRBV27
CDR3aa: CASSLTAASARREAFF

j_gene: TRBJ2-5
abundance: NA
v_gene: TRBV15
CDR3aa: CATSLDRDTAQYF

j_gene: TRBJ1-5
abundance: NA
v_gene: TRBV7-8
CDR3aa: CASSSGTLSNQPQHF

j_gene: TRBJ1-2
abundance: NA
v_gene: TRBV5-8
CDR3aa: CASSFSFTVNGYTF

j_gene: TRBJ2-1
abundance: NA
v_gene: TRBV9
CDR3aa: CASSLDPYPNNEQFF

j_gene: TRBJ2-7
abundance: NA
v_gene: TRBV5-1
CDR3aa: CASSLAVAGYEQYF

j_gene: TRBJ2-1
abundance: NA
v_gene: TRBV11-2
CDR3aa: CASSLSRLAVYNEQFF

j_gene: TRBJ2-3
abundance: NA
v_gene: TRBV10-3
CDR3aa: CAISGGRKTSDTQYF

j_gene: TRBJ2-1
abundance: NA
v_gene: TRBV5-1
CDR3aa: CASRSTSGMSSYNEQFF

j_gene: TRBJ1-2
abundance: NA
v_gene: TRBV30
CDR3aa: CATGGQGYGYTF

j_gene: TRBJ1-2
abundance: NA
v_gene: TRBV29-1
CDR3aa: CSVRKLDSNYGYTF

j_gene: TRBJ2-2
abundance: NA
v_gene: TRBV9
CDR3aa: CASSVGGGYTGELFF

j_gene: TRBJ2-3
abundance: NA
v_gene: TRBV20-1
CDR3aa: CSARDNTQYF

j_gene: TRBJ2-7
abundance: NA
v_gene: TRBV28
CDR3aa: CASQVGTTVYEQYF

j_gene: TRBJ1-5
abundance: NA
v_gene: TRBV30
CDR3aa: CAWSPDSSNQPQHF

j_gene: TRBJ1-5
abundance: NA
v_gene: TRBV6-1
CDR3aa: CAASQGIGNQPQHF

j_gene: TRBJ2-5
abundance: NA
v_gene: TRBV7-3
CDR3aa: CASSLLGRGSFGETQYF